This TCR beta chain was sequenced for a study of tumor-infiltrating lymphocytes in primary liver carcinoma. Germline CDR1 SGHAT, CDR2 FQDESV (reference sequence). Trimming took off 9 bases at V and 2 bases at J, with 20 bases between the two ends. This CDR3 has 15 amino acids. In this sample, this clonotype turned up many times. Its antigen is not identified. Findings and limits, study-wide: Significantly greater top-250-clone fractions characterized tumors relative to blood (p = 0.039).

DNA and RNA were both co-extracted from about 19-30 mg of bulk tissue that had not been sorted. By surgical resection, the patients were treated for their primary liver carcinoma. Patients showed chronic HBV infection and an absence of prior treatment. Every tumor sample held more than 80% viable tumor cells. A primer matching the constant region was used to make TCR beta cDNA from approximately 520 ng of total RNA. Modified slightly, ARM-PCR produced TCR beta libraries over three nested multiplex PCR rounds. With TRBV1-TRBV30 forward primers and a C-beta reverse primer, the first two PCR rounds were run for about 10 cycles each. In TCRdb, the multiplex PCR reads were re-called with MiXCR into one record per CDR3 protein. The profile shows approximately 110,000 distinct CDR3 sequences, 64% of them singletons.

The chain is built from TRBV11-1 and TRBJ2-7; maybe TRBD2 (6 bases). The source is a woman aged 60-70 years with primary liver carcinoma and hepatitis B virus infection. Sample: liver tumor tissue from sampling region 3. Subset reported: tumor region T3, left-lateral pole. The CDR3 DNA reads TGTGCCAGTTCCTCTCTCGGCGGGACTGCCTACGAGCAGTACTTC. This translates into CASSSLGGTAYEQYF.